A selection of T cell receptor beta chains follows, all from one sample in a study of blood T cell repertoires in COVID-19. This table comes from immunoSEQ multiplex PCR, and its TCRdb copy is limited to in-frame clones, with some not included. Of more than 90,000 clones detected, approximately 89% appear once; the ten largest clones hold roughly 4.5%. Sample: peripheral blood. Receptor source: a man aged 35 to 55 with acute or convalescent COVID-19. CDR3s include the opening cysteine and the closing phenylalanine or tryptophan. Fields, in order: clone size, D gene, V gene, J gene, CDR3 protein, CDR3 DNA. A D gene is named only where the DNA matches it firmly. Only some rows state a clone size, as once, few, many or a class for expanded clones.

clone size: -
D gene: -
V gene: TRBV7-9
J gene: TRBJ2-2
CDR3 protein: CASSPGGGANTGELFF
CDR3 DNA: TGTGCCAGCAGCCCGGGAGGGGGCGCGAACACCGGGGAGCTGTTTTTT

clone size: -
D gene: -
V gene: TRBV21-1
J gene: TRBJ1-2
CDR3 protein: CASSSTLDRDGYTF
CDR3 DNA: TGTGCCAGCAGCTCAACTTTGGACAGAGATGGCTACACCTTC

clone size: -
D gene: TRBD2
V gene: TRBV27
J gene: TRBJ2-3
CDR3 protein: CASSLYLAGNTDTQYF
CDR3 DNA: TGTGCCAGCAGTTTATACCTAGCGGGTAACACAGATACGCAGTATTTT

clone size: -
D gene: -
V gene: TRBV7-9
J gene: TRBJ1-5
CDR3 protein: CASSLSDNQPQHF
CDR3 DNA: TGTGCCAGCAGCTTATCAGACAATCAGCCCCAGCATTTT

clone size: -
D gene: -
V gene: TRBV3-1/TRBV3-2
J gene: TRBJ1-2
CDR3 protein: CASSQAANYGYTF
CDR3 DNA: TGTGCCAGCAGCCAAGCCGCTAACTATGGCTACACCTTC

clone size: -
D gene: TRBD2
V gene: TRBV7-2
J gene: TRBJ2-5
CDR3 protein: CASSSRLAGNQETQYF
CDR3 DNA: TGTGCCAGCAGCTCAAGACTAGCGGGGAACCAAGAGACCCAGTACTTC

clone size: -
D gene: -
V gene: TRBV5-4
J gene: TRBJ2-1
CDR3 protein: CASSLKEDYNEQFF
CDR3 DNA: TGTGCCAGCAGCTTGAAGGAGGATTACAATGAGCAGTTCTTC

clone size: -
D gene: TRBD1
V gene: TRBV15
J gene: TRBJ1-4
CDR3 protein: CATSREKEGAYEKLFF
CDR3 DNA: TGTGCCACCAGCAGAGAGAAGGAGGGGGCTTATGAAAAACTGTTTTTT

clone size: few
D gene: -
V gene: TRBV19
J gene: TRBJ1-5
CDR3 protein: CASSIAARGGSNQPQHF
CDR3 DNA: TGTGCCAGTAGTATAGCAGCCCGAGGAGGGAGCAATCAGCCCCAGCATTTT

clone size: -
D gene: -
V gene: TRBV18
J gene: TRBJ1-4
CDR3 protein: CASSPRQIATNEKLFF
CDR3 DNA: TGTGCCAGCTCACCAAGACAGATCGCAACTAATGAAAAACTGTTTTTT

clone size: -
D gene: TRBD1
V gene: TRBV5-1
J gene: TRBJ2-2
CDR3 protein: CASSFSTGVDGELFF
CDR3 DNA: TGCGCCAGCAGCTTCTCCACAGGGGTTGACGGGGAGCTGTTTTTT

clone size: -
D gene: -
V gene: TRBV27
J gene: TRBJ2-7
CDR3 protein: CASSPSSYEQYF
CDR3 DNA: TGTGCCAGCAGTCCGTCCTCCTACGAGCAGTACTTC

clone size: -
D gene: -
V gene: TRBV30
J gene: TRBJ1-5
CDR3 protein: CAWSARTGGLVSNQPQHF
CDR3 DNA: TGTGCCTGGAGTGCCAGGACGGGGGGCCTAGTTAGCAATCAGCCCCAGCATTTT

clone size: -
D gene: -
V gene: TRBV4-2
J gene: TRBJ1-2
CDR3 protein: CASSQASAGYDYGYTF
CDR3 DNA: TGTGCCAGCAGCCAAGCCAGTGCAGGGTACGACTATGGCTACACCTTC

clone size: -
D gene: -
V gene: TRBV4-1
J gene: TRBJ1-2
CDR3 protein: CASSQEGDGYTF
CDR3 DNA: TGCGCCAGCAGCCAAGAAGGGGATGGCTACACCTTC

clone size: -
D gene: -
V gene: TRBV7-2
J gene: TRBJ1-2
CDR3 protein: CASSLEAPRTGNRAGYTF
CDR3 DNA: TGTGCCAGCAGCTTAGAGGCCCCCAGAACAGGGAACCGGGCCGGCTACACCTTC

clone size: -
D gene: TRBD1
V gene: TRBV30
J gene: TRBJ1-5
CDR3 protein: CAWSVRQGRQPQHF
CDR3 DNA: TGTGCCTGGAGTGTAAGACAGGGCAGACAGCCCCAGCATTTT

clone size: -
D gene: -
V gene: TRBV9
J gene: TRBJ1-3
CDR3 protein: CASSAGTTVGTIYF
CDR3 DNA: TGTGCCAGCAGCGCCGGGACAACAGTAGGCACCATATATTTT

clone size: -
D gene: TRBD1
V gene: TRBV6-1
J gene: TRBJ2-3
CDR3 protein: CASSEIGTGVDTQYF
CDR3 DNA: TGTGCCAGCAGTGAAATTGGGACAGGAGTTGATACGCAGTATTTT

clone size: -
D gene: TRBD1
V gene: TRBV29-1
J gene: TRBJ1-4
CDR3 protein: CSVGQGEKLFF
CDR3 DNA: TGCAGCGTTGGACAGGGGGAAAAACTGTTTTTT

clone size: once
D gene: TRBD1
V gene: TRBV6-2/TRBV6-3
J gene: TRBJ1-1
CDR3 protein: CASSYRDSYLNTEAFF
CDR3 DNA: TGTGCCAGCAGTTACAGGGACAGTTACCTGAACACTGAAGCTTTCTTT

clone size: -
D gene: -
V gene: TRBV6-5
J gene: TRBJ2-2
CDR3 protein: CASSYRQFSNTGELFF
CDR3 DNA: TGTGCCAGCAGTTACCGTCAGTTTTCGAACACCGGGGAGCTGTTTTTT

clone size: few
D gene: TRBD1
V gene: TRBV9
J gene: TRBJ1-1
CDR3 protein: CASRPAQGALSTEAFF
CDR3 DNA: TGTGCCAGCAGGCCCGCGCAGGGGGCCCTTTCCACTGAAGCTTTCTTT

clone size: -
D gene: TRBD1
V gene: TRBV6-5
J gene: TRBJ1-5
CDR3 protein: CASRGTGGRGQPQHF
CDR3 DNA: TGTGCCAGCAGGGGCACAGGGGGAAGGGGTCAGCCCCAGCATTTT

clone size: -
D gene: -
V gene: TRBV2
J gene: TRBJ1-1
CDR3 protein: CASRDRFTEAFF
CDR3 DNA: TGTGCCAGCAGAGACAGGTTCACTGAAGCTTTCTTT

clone size: -
D gene: -
V gene: TRBV5-6
J gene: TRBJ2-7
CDR3 protein: CASSLLSSQTKGEQYF
CDR3 DNA: TGTGCCAGCAGCTTGCTTTCAAGCCAGACTAAGGGCGAGCAGTACTTC

clone size: once
D gene: -
V gene: TRBV5-1
J gene: TRBJ1-2
CDR3 protein: CASSTGTYGYTF
CDR3 DNA: TGCGCCAGCTCAACAGGGACCTATGGCTACACCTTC

clone size: -
D gene: TRBD2
V gene: TRBV3-1/TRBV3-2
J gene: TRBJ2-7
CDR3 protein: CASSQSSSGFYEQYF
CDR3 DNA: TGTGCCAGCAGCCAAAGTTCTAGCGGGTTCTACGAGCAGTACTTC